Presented here are 19 T cell receptor beta chains from one specimen sequenced in a study of T cell responses to AZD1222 COVID-19 vaccine. TCRdb's table, derived via immunoSEQ multiplex PCR, lists solely in-frame clones and lacks some. The sample has tens of thousands of clones, 91% seen once. The source was peripheral blood, collected on day 0 of MenACWY control vaccination. The source is an adult in good health.

The J gene is TRBJ2-7, the V gene TRBV28; D possibly matches TRBD1 or TRBD2 (5 bases each). The CDR3 has 12 amino acids. Germline-derived CDR1 and CDR2 are MDHEN and SYDVKM. V lost 4 bases and J lost 6, with 10 bases in between. CDR3 sequence (DNA): TGTGCCAGCAGTTCTCCGGGGCCCGAGCAGTACTTC. Residues: CASSSPGPEQYF.

The chain employs TRBV19 and TRBJ2-5, with 12 bases identical to TRBD2. Trimming cost V 3 bases and J 2 bases; bases outside gene matches: 10. The CDR3 has 18 amino acids. Germline V CDR1 and CDR2: LNHDA, SQIVND (reference sequence). CDR3 bases: TGTGCCAGTAGTATGATACTAGCGGGGGGAGATTCTCAAGAGACCCAGTACTTC. Translation: CASSMILAGGDSQETQYF.

This chain links TRBV28 with TRBJ1-1, with a weak D call TRBD1 (5 bases). Germline loops: CDR1 MDHEN, CDR2 SYDVKM. The V gene lost 3 bases and the J gene lost 6 bases, with 11 bases spanning the gap. The CDR3 runs to 13 residues. CDR3 region: CASSFFGAAEAFF. CDR3 bases: TGTGCCAGCAGTTTTTTTGGGGCGGCTGAAGCTTTCTTT.

The chain is built from TRBV9 and TRBJ1-2; unclear D gene. Deletions cut 0 bases from V and 4 bases from J, with 19 bases between. Germline CDR1 reads SGDLS; CDR2 reads YYNGEE. The CDR3 spans 17 residues. As DNA, the CDR3 is TGTGCCAGCAGCGTAGGTCCCGGGCCCTCAATACTCTATGGCTACACCTTC. Its translation: CASSVGPGPSILYGYTF.

This chain joins TRBV10-3 and TRBJ1-6; D gene unclear. V was shortened by 3 bases and J by 10 bases, with 10 bases between the two germline ends. Germline V gene sequence: CDR1 ENHRY, CDR2 SYGVKD. The CDR3 loop spans 13 amino acids. CDR3 sequence: CAISDKSLSPLHF. Written as DNA, the CDR3 is TGTGCCATCAGTGACAAGTCCCTATCACCCCTCCACTTT.

This chain joins TRBV6-5 and TRBJ2-5; D gene uncertain. Deletions cut 2 bases from V and 1 base from J, with 8 bases between. This CDR3 contains 14 residues. Germline V lookup: CDR1 MNHEY, CDR2 SVGAGI. CDR3 DNA sequence: TGTGCCAGCAGTTACATGGAGTCCCAAGAGACCCAGTACTTC. It specifies CASSYMESQETQYF.

The chain recombines TRBV28 with TRBJ2-7; 7 bases align to TRBD1. The CDR3 has 14 residues. CDR1 is MDHEN and CDR2 is SYDVKM in the germline V gene. V gave up 7 bases and J gave up 4 bases; unmatched junction bases: 10. CDR3 loop: CASNPGTETYEQYF. CDR3 DNA sequence: TGTGCCAGCAACCCCGGGACAGAAACTTACGAGCAGTACTTC.

The J gene is TRBJ1-1, the V gene TRBV6-5; 9 bases line up with TRBD1. The length of the CDR3 is 13 residues. CDR1 MNHEY and CDR2 SVGAGI come from the germline V gene. The V and J ends lost 2 bases and 8 bases, in that order; junction bases with no gene match: 3. The CDR3 coding sequence is TGTGCCAGCAGTTACGGGACAGGGCAAGAAGCTTTCTTT. Translation gives CASSYGTGQEAFF.

The chain is built from TRBV28 and TRBJ1-2; D is unclear. This CDR3 spans 14 amino acids. V shed 2 bases and J shed 3 bases, with 10 bases lying between them. Germline V CDR1 and CDR2: MDHEN, SYDVKM. The CDR3 DNA reads as TGTGCCAGCAGTTTACCGGGAGTCTACTATGGCTACACCTTC. Encoded protein: CASSLPGVYYGYTF.

The J gene is TRBJ1-2, the V gene TRBV7-8, with 7 bases matching TRBD1. Looked up from germline, CDR1 is SGHVS and CDR2 is FQNEAQ. The CDR3 has 15 amino acids. The J segment lost 2 bases and the V segment lost 5 bases, leaving 8 bases of the junction unmatched. In nucleotides, the CDR3 is TGTGCCAGCAGCGCTATCCTACAGGGGAACTATGGCTACACCTTC. It is translated as CASSAILQGNYGYTF. Drawing the rest from reference TRBV7-8 and TRBJ1-2, the complete variable domain is GAGVSQSPRYKVAKRGQDVALRCDPISGHVSLFWYQQALGQGPEFLTYFQNEAQLDKSGLPSDRFFAERPEGSVSTLKIQRTQQEDSAVYLCASSAILQGNYGYTFGSGTRLTVV.

The chain combines TRBV7-8 with TRBJ1-2; 12 positions agree with TRBD1. V trimming: 2 bases; J trimming: 8 bases; junction bases outside the gene matches: 15. The CDR3 is made up of 18 amino acids. The germline V gene encodes CDR1 SGHVS and CDR2 FQNEAQ. This chain's CDR3 is CASSLQISGTGGEVGYTF. The CDR3 DNA reads as TGTGCCAGCAGCTTACAGATATCGGGGACAGGGGGCGAGGTGGGCTACACCTTC.

In regard to this clone: At one of its ends the junction is not consistent with the germline gene, which may arise from a read error. The chain joins TRBV7-7 to TRBJ2-1, with TRBD2 matching 8 bases. CDR3 length equals 15 residues. CDR1 and CDR2 (germline): SSHAT, FNYEAQ (reference sequence). CDR3 nucleotide sequence: TGTGCTAGCAGCCTCGGACTAGCCACCTACAATGAGCAGTTCTTC. It is translated as CASSLGLATYNEQFF.

In the case of this clone: The sample holds other DNA sequences that translate to the same CDR3. The rearrangement joins TRBV5-1 to TRBJ2-3, with 12 positions matching TRBD2. V was clipped by 2 bases and J by 0 bases; unmatched bases: 1. The CDR3 contains 16 residues. Germline-derived CDR1 and CDR2 are SGHRS and YFSETQ. CDR3 sequence (DNA): TGCGCCAGCAGCTTAGGACTAGCGGGGAGCACAGATACGCAGTATTTT. It translates to CASSLGLAGSTDTQYF.

The CDR3 spells CASSLSRAGIGEQYF. CDR3 DNA sequence: TGTGCCAGCAGTTTATCGAGGGCAGGGATAGGCGAGCAGTACTTC. This chain joins TRBV27 and TRBJ2-7, with D perhaps being TRBD1 or TRBD2 (5 bases each). V lost 0 bases and J 6 bases, leaving 15 bases between the germline ends. Germline CDR1 is MNHEY and CDR2 is SMNVEV (reference sequence). The CDR3 has 15 amino acids.

The gene calls are TRBV7-2 and TRBJ1-2; a weak D match, TRBD1 (5 bases). V was clipped by 0 bases and J by 0 bases, with 8 bases between them. The CDR3 is made up of 15 amino acids. CDR1 and CDR2 from the germline V gene are SGHTA and FQGNSA. The CDR3: CASSLAARANYGYTF. The DNA for the CDR3 is TGTGCCAGCAGCTTAGCGGCCAGGGCTAACTATGGCTACACCTTC. Using reference TRBV7-2 and TRBJ1-2 for the parts outside the CDR3, the full variable domain is GAGVSQSPSNKVTEKGKDVELRCDPISGHTALYWYRQSLGQGLEFLIYFQGNSAPDKSGLPSDRFSAERTGGSVSTLTIQRTQQEDSAVYLCASSLAARANYGYTFGSGTRLTVV.

The gene calls are TRBV5-1 and TRBJ1-1; no definite D call. CDR1 SGHRS and CDR2 YFSETQ come from the germline V gene. The ends were cut back, 0 bases at V and 0 bases at J, with 6 bases in the middle. This CDR3 comprises 14 residues. CDR3 sequence: CASSLGTMNTEAFF. The CDR3 DNA follows: TGCGCCAGCAGCTTGGGAACAATGAACACTGAAGCTTTCTTT. Drawing the rest from reference TRBV5-1 and TRBJ1-1, the complete variable domain is KAGVTQTPRYLIKTRGQQVTLSCSPISGHRSVSWYQQTPGQGLQFLFEYFSETQRNKGNFPGRFSGRQFSNSRSEMNVSTLELGDSALYLCASSLGTMNTEAFFGQGTRLTVV.

J is TRBJ2-5 and V is TRBV2; no definite D call. The CDR3 covers 12 residues. The germline V gene has CDR1 SNHLY and CDR2 FYNNEI. V was clipped by 8 bases and J by 2 bases, with 9 bases between them. CDR3 amino acids: CASGRVQETQYF. The DNA for the CDR3 is TGTGCCAGCGGCCGAGTGCAAGAGACCCAGTACTTC.

V gene TRBV15 combines with J gene TRBJ2-3; D is perhaps TRBD1 (5 bases). The germline gives CDR1 LNHNV, CDR2 YYDKDF (reference sequence). V dropped 0 bases and J dropped 5 bases, with 12 bases sitting between them. CDR3 size: 15 residues. CDR3 bases: TGTGCCACCAGCAGAGATCGACAGTGGGTAGATACGCAGTATTTT. Protein sequence: CATSRDRQWVDTQYF.

The chain links TRBV28 to TRBJ2-3, with D uncertain. The CDR3 length is 15 residues. CDR1 and CDR2 (germline): MDHEN, SYDVKM. Trimming left V 5 bases short and J 0 bases short, with 12 bases between. The CDR3: CASSPQDSSTDTQYF. The CDR3 coding sequence is TGTGCCAGCAGTCCCCAGGATTCCAGCACAGATACGCAGTATTTT.